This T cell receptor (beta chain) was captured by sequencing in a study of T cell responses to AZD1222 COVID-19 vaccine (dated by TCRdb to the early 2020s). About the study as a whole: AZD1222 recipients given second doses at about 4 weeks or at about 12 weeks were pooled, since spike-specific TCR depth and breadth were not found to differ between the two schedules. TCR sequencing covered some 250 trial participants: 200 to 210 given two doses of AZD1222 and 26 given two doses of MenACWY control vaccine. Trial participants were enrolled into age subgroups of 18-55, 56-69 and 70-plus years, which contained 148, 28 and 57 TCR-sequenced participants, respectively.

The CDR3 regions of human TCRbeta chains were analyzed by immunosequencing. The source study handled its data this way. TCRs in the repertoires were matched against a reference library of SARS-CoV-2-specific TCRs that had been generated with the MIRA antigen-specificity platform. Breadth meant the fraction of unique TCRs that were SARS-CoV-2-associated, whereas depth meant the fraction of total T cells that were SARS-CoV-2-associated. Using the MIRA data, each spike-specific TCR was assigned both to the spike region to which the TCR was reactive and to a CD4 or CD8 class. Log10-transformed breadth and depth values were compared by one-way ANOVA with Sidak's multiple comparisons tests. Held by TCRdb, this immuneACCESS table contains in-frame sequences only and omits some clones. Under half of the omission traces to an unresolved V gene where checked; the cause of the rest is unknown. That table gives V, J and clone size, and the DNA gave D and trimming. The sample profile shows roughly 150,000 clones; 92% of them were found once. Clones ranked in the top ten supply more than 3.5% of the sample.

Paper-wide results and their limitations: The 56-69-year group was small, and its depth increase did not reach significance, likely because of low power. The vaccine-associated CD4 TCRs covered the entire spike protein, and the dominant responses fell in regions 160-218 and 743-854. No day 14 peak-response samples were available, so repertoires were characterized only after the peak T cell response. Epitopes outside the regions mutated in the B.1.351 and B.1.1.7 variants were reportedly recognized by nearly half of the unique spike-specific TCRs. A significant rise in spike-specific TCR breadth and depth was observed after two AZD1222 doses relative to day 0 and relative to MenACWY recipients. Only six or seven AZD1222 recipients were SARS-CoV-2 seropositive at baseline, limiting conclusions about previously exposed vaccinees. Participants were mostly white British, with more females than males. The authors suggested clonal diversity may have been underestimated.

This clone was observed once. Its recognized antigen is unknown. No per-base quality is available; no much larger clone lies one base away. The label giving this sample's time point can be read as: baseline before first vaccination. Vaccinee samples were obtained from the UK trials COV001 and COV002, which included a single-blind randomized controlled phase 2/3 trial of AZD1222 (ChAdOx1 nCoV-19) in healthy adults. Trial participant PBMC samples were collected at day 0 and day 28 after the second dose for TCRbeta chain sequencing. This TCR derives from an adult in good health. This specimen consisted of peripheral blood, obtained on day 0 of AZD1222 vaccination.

Read as DNA, the sequence is TGTGCCATCCGGGACTCTGGGGCCAACGTCCTGACTTTC. Its product reads: CAIRDSGANVLTF. The rearranged chain carries TRBV10-3 and TRBJ2-6; the D gene is perhaps TRBD2, from 5 matching bases. CDR1 and CDR2 are drawn from the germline V gene: ENHRY, SYGVKD. From cysteine to phenylalanine, the CDR3 is 13 amino acids long. CDR3 DNA only is kept here, 39 bases in frame from base 1. V is shortened by 8 bases, J by 0 bases, and the region joining them spans 5 bases.